The 27 T cell receptor beta chains listed next were all sequenced from one sample in a study of beta chain features in type 1 diabetes. Expressed TCRB transcripts were sequenced, since all the RNA that had been isolated was reverse transcribed. TCRdb keeps only in-frame clones here, not all; method: immunoSEQ multiplex PCR. The data hold some 220,000 clones, with roughly 11% observed a single time. The sample consisted of central memory CD4+ T cells from blood. The receptor set was obtained from a man aged 18-30 years in good health.

The V call is TRBV5-8, the J call TRBJ2-5; maybe TRBD2 (5 bases). CDR1 is SGHTS, CDR2 YDEGEE, per germline. V lost 5 bases and J 6 bases, leaving 20 bases between the germline ends. The CDR3 is made up of 15 amino acids. DNA of the CDR3: TGTGCCAGCAGATCGGTGGGAGAGGGTTCAAAGACCCAGTACTTC. Protein product: CASRSVGEGSKTQYF.

This clone came up a few times. The V gene is TRBV4-3, the J gene TRBJ1-2; tentatively, D is TRBD1 (5 bases). Per germline, CDR1 LGHNA and CDR2 YSLEER. V was shortened by 0 bases and J by 1 base, with 12 bases between the two germline ends. This CDR3 spans 16 amino acids. The CDR3 DNA reads TGCGCCAGCAGCCAAGACAGGGTTATCGGTAACTATGGCTACACCTTC. Protein product: CASSQDRVIGNYGYTF.

This clone has a handful of counts. The genes are TRBV7-6 and TRBJ1-2; TRBD1 aligns across 10 bases. The germline V gene has CDR1 SGHVS and CDR2 FNYEAQ. The CDR3 length is 14 residues. J gave up 4 bases and V 5 bases, and 4 bases lay outside the gene matches. The CDR3 reads CASSEGQGIYGYTF. CDR3 coding DNA: TGTGCCAGCAGCGAGGGACAGGGGATCTATGGCTACACCTTC.

This clone was picked up a small number of times. Other DNA variants within this sample encode the same CDR3. This chain connects TRBV30 to TRBJ2-3; possible D gene TRBD1, 5 bases. Trimming took 4 bases from V and 3 from J, leaving 8 bases between them. CDR3 size: 12 residues. CDR1 and CDR2 (germline): GTSNPN, SVGIG (reference sequence). Written as DNA, the CDR3 is TGTGCCTGGACAGGGTCAACAGATACGCAGTATTTT. As protein: CAWTGSTDTQYF.

This clone was observed a handful of times. J is TRBJ1-4 and V is TRBV29-1; a weak D match, TRBD1 (5 bases). Trimming took 5 bases from V and 0 from J, leaving 7 bases between them. This CDR3 has 13 amino acids. Germline lookup yields CDR1 SQVTM and CDR2 ANQGSEA. For the CDR3, the DNA is TGCAGCGTTCTAGGGGCAACTAATGAAAAACTGTTTTTT. Protein: CSVLGATNEKLFF.

This clone was recorded a few times. The CDR3 sequence is CASSGDDGQVGYTF. The CDR3 DNA sequence: TGTGCCAGCAGTGGCGACGACGGGCAGGTCGGCTACACCTTC. The chain couples TRBV6-1 to TRBJ1-2; D uncertain. The CDR3 totals 14 residues. V was trimmed by 4 bases and J by 8 bases, leaving 17 bases between them. CDR1 and CDR2 from the germline V gene are MNHNS and SASEGT.

This clone has a count of ten or more. This sequence joins TRBV11-2 and TRBJ2-3; 7 bases are a match to TRBD1. CDR3 length: 19 amino acids. CDR1 is SGHAT, CDR2 FQNNGV, per germline. After removal of 0 bases from V and 0 bases from J, the junction contained 12 bases not matched to a gene. CDR3 nucleotides: TGTGCCAGCAGCTTAGATAACAGGGGTTGGGGCCGTAGCACAGATACGCAGTATTTT. Protein sequence: CASSLDNRGWGRSTDTQYF.

The rearrangement links TRBV7-2 to TRBJ1-1; possible D gene TRBD1, 5 bases. There are 15 residues in the CDR3. V was clipped by 1 base and J by 4 bases, with 13 bases between them. Germline assignment: CDR1 SGHTA and CDR2 FQGNSA. DNA of the CDR3: TGTGCCAGCAGCTTAGTGTTAGGGGTTACCACTGAAGCTTTCTTT. Protein product: CASSLVLGVTTEAFF.

The chain joins TRBV7-6 to TRBJ2-1; the match to TRBD2 covers 12 bases. The CDR3 has 15 residues. The V segment lost 6 bases and the J segment 5 bases; nucleotides outside the gene matches: 5. Germline-derived CDR1 and CDR2 are SGHVS and FNYEAQ. The CDR3 loop is CASRLLAGGHNEQFF. CDR3 sequence (DNA): TGTGCCAGCAGATTACTAGCGGGGGGTCACAATGAGCAGTTCTTC.

This clone showed up just a few times. The J gene is TRBJ2-7, the V gene TRBV27, with 7 positions matching TRBD1. Germline V gene lookup returns CDR1 MNHEY and CDR2 SMNVEV (reference sequence). The CDR3 has 15 amino acids. Losses at the gene ends were 5 bases for V and 0 bases for J; bases not matched to a gene: 7. The CDR3 loop reads CASSITGEVSYEQYF. CDR3 DNA: TGTGCCAGCAGTATCACAGGGGAAGTCTCCTACGAGCAGTACTTC.

This clone was seen repeatedly, ten times or more. This chain links TRBV5-4 with TRBJ2-3, with 8 bases identical to TRBD2. The V segment lost 2 bases and the J segment 2 bases; nucleotides outside the gene matches: 7. The V gene's germline CDR1 is SGHNT and CDR2 YYREEE (reference sequence). There are 16 residues in the CDR3. This chain's CDR3 is CASSFQAGAYTDTQYF. The CDR3 nucleotides read TGTGCCAGCAGCTTCCAAGCGGGAGCGTACACAGATACGCAGTATTTT.

The chain recombines TRBV5-4 with TRBJ1-2, with TRBD1 as a possible D gene (5 bases). The CDR3 totals 17 residues. CDR1 is SGHNT and CDR2 is YYREEE in the germline V gene (reference sequence). V was shortened by 2 bases and J by 4 bases, with 21 bases between the two germline ends. The chain's CDR3 is CASSFRLGRRVTYGYTF. CDR3 DNA sequence: TGTGCCAGCAGCTTCCGGCTGGGACGCCGAGTTACCTATGGCTACACCTTC.

This clone was detected only a few times. This chain links TRBV28 with TRBJ1-4, with D hard to call. Per the germline V gene, CDR1 is MDHEN and CDR2 is SYDVKM. This CDR3 comprises 13 residues. The V gene lost 6 bases and the J gene lost 10 bases, with 15 bases spanning the gap. In DNA, the CDR3 is TGTGCCAGCAGCCCTCTCGACTCGGGAAAACTGTTTTTT. Amino acid sequence: CASSPLDSGKLFF.

The chain combines TRBV5-1 with TRBJ2-3; 7 bases are a match to TRBD2. This CDR3 is built from 15 residues. Germline V gives CDR1 SGHRS, CDR2 YFSETQ. The V segment lost 4 bases and the J segment 1 base; nucleotides outside the gene matches: 6. The CDR3 bases are TGCGCCAGCAGCGCCTTTCTAGCGGGCACAGATACGCAGTATTTT. Translation: CASSAFLAGTDTQYF.

This clone came up many times. V gene TRBV5-1 combines with J gene TRBJ2-1; TRBD2 matches 9 bases. This CDR3 comprises 15 residues. CDR1 is SGHRS, CDR2 YFSETQ, per germline. After removal of 1 base from V and 9 bases from J, the junction contained 8 bases not matched to a gene. The CDR3 DNA reads TGCGCCAGCAGCTTGAACGCGGGAGGGCCGGGTGAGCAGTTCTTC. This codes for CASSLNAGGPGEQFF.

The chain joins TRBV2 to TRBJ2-3; maybe TRBD2 (6 bases). Germline V gene lookup returns CDR1 SNHLY and CDR2 FYNNEI. V lost 6 bases and J lost 5, with 9 bases in between. The CDR3 sequence is 12 residues long. CDR3 region: CASSGTGDTQYF. The CDR3 DNA reads TGTGCCAGCAGCGGGACTGGAGATACGCAGTATTTT. The complete variable domain, with remaining parts taken from reference TRBV2 and TRBJ2-3, reads EPEVTQTPSHQVTQMGQEVILRCVPISNHLYFYWYRQILGQKVEFLVSFYNNEISEKSEIFDDQFSVERPDGSNFTLKIRSTKLEDSAMYFCASSGTGDTQYFGPGTRLTVL.

This clone was recorded at least ten times. This chain uses TRBV5-5 with TRBJ2-1; tentative D call: TRBD2 (6 bases). The CDR3 loop spans 15 amino acids. Trimming shortened V by 4 bases and J by 0 bases, and 11 bases separated the two germline ends. The germline gives CDR1 SGHKS, CDR2 YYEKEE (reference sequence). The CDR3 DNA reads TGTGCCAGCAGCCCAGCGGGTAGCTCCTACAATGAGCAGTTCTTC. Residues: CASSPAGSSYNEQFF.

The chain couples TRBV5-1 to TRBJ2-5, with D maybe TRBD1 (6 bases). Trimming removed 6 bases at V and 0 bases at J, with 12 bases between. From germline, CDR1 is SGHRS and CDR2 YFSETQ. The CDR3 totals 14 residues. CDR3 residues: CASNWGPNQETQYF. DNA for the CDR3: TGCGCCAGCAATTGGGGGCCAAACCAAGAGACCCAGTACTTC.

This clone was detected a few times. The junction shows a germline mismatch at one end, possibly a read error. V gene TRBV4-2 combines with J gene TRBJ2-7, with 7 bases matching TRBD1. Germline CDR1 LGHNA, CDR2 YNFKEQ. The CDR3 runs to 12 residues. The CDR3 DNA sequence: TGTGCCAGCAGACAAGCAGGGGGCGAGCAGTACTTC. As protein: CASRQAGGEQYF.

V gene TRBV30 combines with J gene TRBJ1-2; TRBD1 matches 8 bases. CDR3 length: 14 residues. Looked up from germline, CDR1 is GTSNPN and CDR2 is SVGIG (reference sequence). J was trimmed by 4 bases and V by 3 bases; bases with no gene match: 7. The CDR3 DNA follows: TGTGCCTGGAGCCGCAGGGGGCGCGGCTATGGCTACACCTTC. This translates into CAWSRRGRGYGYTF.

The rearrangement joins TRBV5-4 to TRBJ2-5; 7 bases align to TRBD2. With 4 bases clipped from V and 2 bases from J, the junction kept 5 bases outside the gene matches. The CDR3 has 14 amino acids. The germline gives CDR1 SGHNT, CDR2 YYREEE (reference sequence). The CDR3 nucleotides are TGTGCCAGCAGCGAAGGGACTACTCAAGAGACCCAGTACTTC. The encoded protein is CASSEGTTQETQYF. Together with reference TRBV5-4 and TRBJ2-5, the CDR3 gives the full variable domain: ETGVTQSPTHLIKTRGQQVTLRCSSQSGHNTVSWYQQALGQGPQFIFQYYREEENGRGNFPPRFSGLQFPNYSSELNVNALELDDSALYLCASSEGTTQETQYFGPGTRLLVL.

The chain employs TRBV2 and TRBJ2-5; D call uncertain. The CDR3 has 14 residues. V lost 3 bases and J lost 5, with 13 bases in between. Germline V gene sequence: CDR1 SNHLY, CDR2 FYNNEI. The CDR3 sequence: CASSEGGYAETQYF. CDR3 in DNA: TGTGCCAGCAGTGAGGGCGGCTATGCTGAGACCCAGTACTTC.

The V gene is TRBV6-1, the J gene TRBJ1-4; D gene ambiguous. Trimming removed 8 bases at V and 2 bases at J, with 9 bases between. The CDR3 consists of 13 residues. Germline V gives CDR1 MNHNS, CDR2 SASEGT. The CDR3 is CASGRATNEKLFF. The CDR3 DNA reads TGTGCCAGCGGCCGGGCTACTAATGAAAAACTGTTTTTT.

A few counts support this clone. This chain connects TRBV7-9 to TRBJ1-2; D gene uncertain. V was clipped by 4 bases and J by 5 bases, with 14 bases between them. The length of the CDR3 is 14 residues. Germline CDR1 reads SEHNR; CDR2 reads FQNEAQ (reference sequence). CDR3 in amino acids: CASSSKTPPYGYTF. DNA for the CDR3: TGTGCCAGCAGCTCAAAGACACCTCCATATGGCTACACCTTC.

This clone was detected ten times or more. The V and J genes are TRBV10-3 and TRBJ1-5, with D uncertain. Germline V gives CDR1 ENHRY, CDR2 SYGVKD. V lost 3 bases and J lost 9, with 9 bases in between. The CDR3 is 12 amino acids. The chain's CDR3 is CAISDGHMPQHF. CDR3 in DNA: TGTGCCATCAGTGACGGCCATATGCCCCAGCATTTT.

Only a few counts were recorded for this clone. The J gene is TRBJ1-1, the V gene TRBV5-4; D is perhaps TRBD1 (5 bases). Germline V gene sequence: CDR1 SGHNT, CDR2 YYREEE (reference sequence). The CDR3 consists of 14 residues. The V gene lost 0 bases and the J gene lost 4 bases, with 10 bases spanning the gap. The CDR3 loop reads CASSLAQAATEAFF. The CDR3 bases are TGTGCCAGCAGCTTGGCACAGGCGGCCACTGAAGCTTTCTTT.

The CDR3, as DNA: TGTGCCAGCAGCTTAGGCAGGGGCGGAGAAAAACTGTTTTTT. The encoded protein is CASSLGRGGEKLFF. This chain links TRBV11-2 with TRBJ1-4, with D maybe TRBD1 (6 bases). V was shortened by 1 base and J by 8 bases, with 11 bases between the two germline ends. Per the germline V gene, CDR1 is SGHAT and CDR2 is FQNNGV. The CDR3 runs 14 residues.